The entry that follows covers one TCR beta chain sequence. The antigen is undetermined. One entry per CDR3 protein, without DNA, is what TCRdb gives after re-calling the 5' RACE reads. Recorded for this sample: more than 90,000 distinct CDR3 sequences. These data come from a study of T cells expressing NK-cell markers. Study information: Sorted CD3+CD56-NKG2C+, CD3+CD56+NKG2C- and CD3+CD56+NKG2C+ T cells were the source of the TCR beta repertoires. Most of the eight sequenced donors were HCMV-seropositive; one was seronegative. Study results and caveats: Uncertainty persisted over the HCMV specificity of expanded NKG2C+ T cell clones. Of CD8+ T cells, roughly 1.0-8% belonged to dominant NKG2C+ clonotypes in six donors.

The germline gives CDR1 DFQATT, CDR2 SNEGSKA (reference sequence). CDR3 size: 13 residues. The chain links TRBV20-1 to TRBJ2-7; there is no DNA to check the TCRdb D call of TRBD1. The TCR comes from a woman between 18 and 70 years old in good health. Specimen: blood T cells: a sorted CD56 or NKG2C T cell subset, CD4+ or CD8+ T cells, or bulk PBMC T cells (not recorded which). This CDR3 reads CSAPPLGGYEQYF.